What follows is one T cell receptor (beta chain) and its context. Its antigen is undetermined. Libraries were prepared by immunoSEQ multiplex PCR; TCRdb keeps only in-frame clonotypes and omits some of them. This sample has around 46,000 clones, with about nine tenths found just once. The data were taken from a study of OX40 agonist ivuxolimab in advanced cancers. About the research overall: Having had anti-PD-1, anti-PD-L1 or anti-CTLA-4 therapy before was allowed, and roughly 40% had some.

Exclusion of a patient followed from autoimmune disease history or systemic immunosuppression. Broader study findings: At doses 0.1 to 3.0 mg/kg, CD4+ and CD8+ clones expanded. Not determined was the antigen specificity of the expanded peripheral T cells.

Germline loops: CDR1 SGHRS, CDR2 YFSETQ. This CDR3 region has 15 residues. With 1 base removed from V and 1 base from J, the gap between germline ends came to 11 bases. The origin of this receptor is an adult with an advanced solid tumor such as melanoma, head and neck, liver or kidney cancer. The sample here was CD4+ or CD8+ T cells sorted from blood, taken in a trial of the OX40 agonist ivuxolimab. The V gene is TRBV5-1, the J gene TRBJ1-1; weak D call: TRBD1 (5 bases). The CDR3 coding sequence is TGCGCCAGCAGCTTGTATGGGGGTTGGAACACTGAAGCTTTCTTT. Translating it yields CASSLYGGWNTEAFF.